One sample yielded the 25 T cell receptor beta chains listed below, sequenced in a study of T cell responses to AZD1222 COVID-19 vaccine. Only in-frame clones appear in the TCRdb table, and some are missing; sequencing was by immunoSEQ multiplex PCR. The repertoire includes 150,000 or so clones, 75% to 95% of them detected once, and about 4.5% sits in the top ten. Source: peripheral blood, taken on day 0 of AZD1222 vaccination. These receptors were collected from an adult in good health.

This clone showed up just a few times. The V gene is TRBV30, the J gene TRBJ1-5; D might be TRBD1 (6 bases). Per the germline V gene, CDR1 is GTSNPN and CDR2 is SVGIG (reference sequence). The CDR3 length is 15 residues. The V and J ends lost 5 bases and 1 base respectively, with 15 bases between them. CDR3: CAWRAHGGSNQPQHF. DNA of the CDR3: TGTGCCTGGCGAGCCCACGGGGGCAGCAATCAGCCCCAGCATTTT.

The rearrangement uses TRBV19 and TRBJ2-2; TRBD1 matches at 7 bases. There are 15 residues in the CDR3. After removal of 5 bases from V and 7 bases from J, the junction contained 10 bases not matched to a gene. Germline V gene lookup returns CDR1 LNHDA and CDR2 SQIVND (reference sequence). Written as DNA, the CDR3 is TGTGCCAGTAGTGGCGGACAGGCCTGGGGCGGGGAGCTGTTTTTT. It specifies CASSGGQAWGGELFF.

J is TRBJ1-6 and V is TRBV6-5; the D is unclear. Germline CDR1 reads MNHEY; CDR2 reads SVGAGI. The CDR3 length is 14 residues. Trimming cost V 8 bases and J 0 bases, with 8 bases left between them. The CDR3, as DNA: TGTGCCAGCTCAGCGTTCTCCTATAATTCACCCCTCCACTTT. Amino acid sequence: CASSAFSYNSPLHF.

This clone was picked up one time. The CDR3 spells CATSAGQGHNQPQHF. In DNA, the CDR3 is TGTGCCACCAGTGCGGGACAGGGGCACAATCAGCCCCAGCATTTT. The chain uses TRBV24-1 and TRBJ1-5; 10 bases agree with TRBD1. J lost 3 bases, V lost 5 bases, and 3 bases had no gene match. CDR1 and CDR2 (germline): KGHDR, SFDVKD. This CDR3 has 15 amino acids.

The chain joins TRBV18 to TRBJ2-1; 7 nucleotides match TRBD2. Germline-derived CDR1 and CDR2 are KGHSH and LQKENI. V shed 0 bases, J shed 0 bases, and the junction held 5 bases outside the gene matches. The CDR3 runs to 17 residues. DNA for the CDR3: TGTGCCAGCTCACCACCGGGGGGGTCAAGCTCCTACAATGAGCAGTTCTTC. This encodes CASSPPGGSSSYNEQFF.

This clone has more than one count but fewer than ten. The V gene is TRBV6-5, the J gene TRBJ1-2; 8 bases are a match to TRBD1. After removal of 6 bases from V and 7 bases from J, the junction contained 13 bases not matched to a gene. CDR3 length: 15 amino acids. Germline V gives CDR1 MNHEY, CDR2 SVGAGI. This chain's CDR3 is CASRINQDRARGYTF. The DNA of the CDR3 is TGTGCCAGCAGGATAAACCAGGACAGGGCGCGTGGCTACACCTTC.

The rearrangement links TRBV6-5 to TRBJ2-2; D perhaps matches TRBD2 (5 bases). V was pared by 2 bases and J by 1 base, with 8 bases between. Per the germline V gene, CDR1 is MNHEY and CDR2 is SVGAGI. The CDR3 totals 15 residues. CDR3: CASSYLAGNTGELFF. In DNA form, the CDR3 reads TGTGCCAGCAGTTACCTGGCGGGGAACACCGGGGAGCTGTTTTTT.

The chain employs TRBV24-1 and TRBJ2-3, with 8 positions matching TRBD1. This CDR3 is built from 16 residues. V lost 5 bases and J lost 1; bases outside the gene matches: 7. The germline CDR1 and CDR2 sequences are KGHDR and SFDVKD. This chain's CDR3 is CATSGEDRDGTDTQYF. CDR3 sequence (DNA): TGTGCCACCAGTGGTGAGGACAGGGACGGCACAGATACGCAGTATTTT.

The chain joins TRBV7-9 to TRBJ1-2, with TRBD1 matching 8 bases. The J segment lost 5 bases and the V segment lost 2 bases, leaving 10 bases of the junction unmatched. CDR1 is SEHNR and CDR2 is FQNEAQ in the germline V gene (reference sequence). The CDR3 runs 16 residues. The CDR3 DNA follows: TGTGCCAGCAGCTTACCGGGGCCAGGGGGCGATTATGGCTACACCTTC. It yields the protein CASSLPGPGGDYGYTF.

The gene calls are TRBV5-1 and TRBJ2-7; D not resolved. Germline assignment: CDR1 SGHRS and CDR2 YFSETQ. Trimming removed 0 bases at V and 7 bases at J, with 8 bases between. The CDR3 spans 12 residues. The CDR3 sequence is CASSLAPWEQYF. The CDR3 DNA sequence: TGCGCCAGCAGCTTGGCACCGTGGGAGCAGTACTTC.

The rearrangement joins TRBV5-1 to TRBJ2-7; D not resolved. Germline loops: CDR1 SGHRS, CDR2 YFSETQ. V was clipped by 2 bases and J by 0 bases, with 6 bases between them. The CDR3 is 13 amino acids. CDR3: CASSFDNSYEQYF. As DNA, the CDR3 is TGCGCCAGCAGCTTCGACAACTCCTACGAGCAGTACTTC.

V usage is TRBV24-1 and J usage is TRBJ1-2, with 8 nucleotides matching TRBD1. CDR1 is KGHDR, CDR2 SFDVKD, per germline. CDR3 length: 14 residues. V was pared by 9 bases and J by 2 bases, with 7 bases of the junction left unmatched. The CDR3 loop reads CATRGQGGNYGYTF. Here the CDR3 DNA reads TGTGCCACCCGAGGACAGGGAGGCAACTATGGCTACACCTTC.

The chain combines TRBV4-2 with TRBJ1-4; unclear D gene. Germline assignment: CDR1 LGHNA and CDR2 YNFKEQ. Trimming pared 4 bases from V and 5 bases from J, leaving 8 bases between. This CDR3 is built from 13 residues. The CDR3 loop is CASSRTGNEKLFF. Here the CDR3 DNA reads TGTGCCAGCAGCCGGACGGGGAATGAAAAACTGTTTTTT.

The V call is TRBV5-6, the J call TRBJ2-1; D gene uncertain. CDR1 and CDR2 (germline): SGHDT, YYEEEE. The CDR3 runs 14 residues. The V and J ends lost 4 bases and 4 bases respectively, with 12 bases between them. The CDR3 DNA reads TGTGCCAGCAGCCCTGGTCCTTCTTACAATGAGCAGTTCTTC. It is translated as CASSPGPSYNEQFF.

The CDR3 sequence is CAWTSPLGPVHNEQFF. The DNA of the CDR3 is TGTGCCTGGACCTCCCCACTGGGCCCCGTCCACAATGAGCAGTTCTTC. J is TRBJ2-1 and V is TRBV30; D remains ambiguous. The V and J ends lost 4 bases and 5 bases respectively, with 21 bases between them. CDR3 length: 16 amino acids. From germline, CDR1 is GTSNPN and CDR2 SVGIG (reference sequence).

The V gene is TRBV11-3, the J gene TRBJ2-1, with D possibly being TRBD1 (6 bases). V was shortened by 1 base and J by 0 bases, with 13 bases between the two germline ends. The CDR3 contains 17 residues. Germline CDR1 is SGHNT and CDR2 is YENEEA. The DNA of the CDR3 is TGTGCCAGCAGCTTAGGCACAGGGCCTCGCTCCTACAATGAGCAGTTCTTC. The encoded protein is CASSLGTGPRSYNEQFF.

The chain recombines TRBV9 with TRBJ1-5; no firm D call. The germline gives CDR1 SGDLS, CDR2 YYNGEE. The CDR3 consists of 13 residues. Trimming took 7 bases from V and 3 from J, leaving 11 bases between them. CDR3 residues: CASSEGYNQPQHF. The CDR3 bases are TGTGCCAGCTCCGAGGGCTACAATCAGCCCCAGCATTTT.

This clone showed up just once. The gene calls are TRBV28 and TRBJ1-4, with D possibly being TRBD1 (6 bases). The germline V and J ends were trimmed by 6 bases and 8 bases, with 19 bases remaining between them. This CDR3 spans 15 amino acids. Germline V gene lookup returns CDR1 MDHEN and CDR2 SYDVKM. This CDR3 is CASRNQGGGSEKLFF. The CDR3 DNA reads TGTGCCAGCAGAAACCAGGGAGGGGGATCCGAAAAACTGTTTTTT.

The chain's CDR3 is CASSDLLRSYEQYF. CDR3 DNA sequence: TGTGCCAGCAGTGACCTACTACGCTCCTACGAGCAGTACTTC. The gene calls are TRBV28 and TRBJ2-7; D not resolved. The V gene lost 5 bases and the J gene lost 0 bases, with 11 bases spanning the gap. The CDR3 sequence is 14 residues long. The germline V gene has CDR1 MDHEN and CDR2 SYDVKM.

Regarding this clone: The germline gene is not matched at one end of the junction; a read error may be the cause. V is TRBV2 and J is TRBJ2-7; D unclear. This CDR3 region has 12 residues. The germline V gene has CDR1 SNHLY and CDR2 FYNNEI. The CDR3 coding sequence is TGTGCCAGCAGCGAAGACCTCCTTGAGCAGTACTTC. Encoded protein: CASSEDLLEQYF.

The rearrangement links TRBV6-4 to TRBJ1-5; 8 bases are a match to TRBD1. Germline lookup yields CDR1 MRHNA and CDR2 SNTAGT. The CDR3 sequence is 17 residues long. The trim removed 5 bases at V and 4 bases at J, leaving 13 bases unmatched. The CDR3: CASSSTPGQVINQPQHF. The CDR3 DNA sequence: TGTGCCAGCAGTTCCACGCCGGGACAGGTAATAAATCAGCCCCAGCATTTT.

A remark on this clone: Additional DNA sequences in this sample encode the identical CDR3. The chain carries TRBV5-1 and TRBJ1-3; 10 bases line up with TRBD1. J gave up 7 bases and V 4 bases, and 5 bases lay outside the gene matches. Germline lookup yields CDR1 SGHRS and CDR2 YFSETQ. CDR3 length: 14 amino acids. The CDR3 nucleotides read TGCGCCAGCAGCCTGGCGGGACAGGGGAACACCATATATTTT. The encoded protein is CASSLAGQGNTIYF.

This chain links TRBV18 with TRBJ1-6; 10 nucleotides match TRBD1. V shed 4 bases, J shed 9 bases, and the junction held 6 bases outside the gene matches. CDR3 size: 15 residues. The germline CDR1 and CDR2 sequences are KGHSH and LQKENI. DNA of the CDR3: TGTGCCAGCTCACGGGACAGGGGCGCTTCTTCACCCCTCCACTTT. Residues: CASSRDRGASSPLHF.

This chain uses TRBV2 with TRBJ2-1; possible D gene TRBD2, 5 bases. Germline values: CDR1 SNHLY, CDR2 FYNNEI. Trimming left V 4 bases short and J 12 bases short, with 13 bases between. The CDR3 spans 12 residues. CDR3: CASSAGREGQFF. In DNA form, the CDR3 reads TGTGCCAGCAGTGCGGGTCGGGAAGGGCAGTTCTTC.

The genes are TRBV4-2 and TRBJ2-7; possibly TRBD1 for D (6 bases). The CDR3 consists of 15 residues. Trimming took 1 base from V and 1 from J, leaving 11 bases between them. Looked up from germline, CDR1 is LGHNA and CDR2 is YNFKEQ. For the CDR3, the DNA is TGTGCCAGCAGCCAAGCTTCAGGGGTTTCCTACGAGCAGTACTTC. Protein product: CASSQASGVSYEQYF.